Reported below is one TCR beta chain. The data were obtained in a study of blood T cell repertoires in COVID-19. In the study overall: Material from acute and convalescent COVID-19 was sourced from the United States, Italy and Spain.

In the authors' methods: Amplifying reference gene primers gave estimates of nucleated cell counts. The protocol was immunoSEQ multiplex PCR, while the TCRdb copy is restricted to in-frame clones and leaves out a portion. V, J and clone size derive from that table, while D and trimming were established from the DNA sequence. The repertoire holds 400,000 or so clones, with roughly 90% as singletons. Sample: peripheral blood. The receptor's source is a man between 18 and 35 years old with COVID-19, enrolled during active disease.

The CDR3 spells CASSPQPSSYEQYF. DNA of the CDR3: TGTGCCAGCAGCCCACAGCCAAGCTCCTACGAGCAGTACTTC. The V gene is TRBV7-2, the J gene TRBJ2-7; D is unresolved. The CDR3 sequence is 14 residues long. The germline CDR1 and CDR2 sequences are SGHTA and FQGNSA. Between the trimmed V and J ends, which lost 5 bases and 0 bases, there was a span of 11 bases.